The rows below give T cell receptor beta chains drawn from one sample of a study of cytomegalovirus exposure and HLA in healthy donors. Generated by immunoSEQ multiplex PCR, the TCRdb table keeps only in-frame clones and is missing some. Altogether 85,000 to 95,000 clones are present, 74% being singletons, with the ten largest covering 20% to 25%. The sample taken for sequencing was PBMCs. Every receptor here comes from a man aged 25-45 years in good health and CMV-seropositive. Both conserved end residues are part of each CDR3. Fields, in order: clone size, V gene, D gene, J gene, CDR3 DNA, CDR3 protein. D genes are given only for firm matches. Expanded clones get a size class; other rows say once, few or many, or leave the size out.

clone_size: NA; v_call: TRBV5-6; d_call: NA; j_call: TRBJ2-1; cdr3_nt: TGTGCCAGCAGCCTGGGACACAAGAGATACAATGAGCAGTTCTTC; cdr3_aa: CASSLGHKRYNEQFF
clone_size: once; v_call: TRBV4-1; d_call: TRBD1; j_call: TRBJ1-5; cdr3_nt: TGCGCCAGCAGCCATGCCGACAGGGACGGTCAGCCCCAGCATTTT; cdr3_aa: CASSHADRDGQPQHF
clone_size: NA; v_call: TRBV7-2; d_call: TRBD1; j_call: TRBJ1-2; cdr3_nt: TGTGCCAGCAGCTCCACGTGGACAGGTCAGAACGGCTACACCTTC; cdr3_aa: CASSSTWTGQNGYTF
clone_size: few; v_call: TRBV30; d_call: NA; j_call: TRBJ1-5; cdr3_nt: TGTGCCTGGAGTGTTATTAGCAATCAGCCCCAGCATTTT; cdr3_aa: CAWSVISNQPQHF
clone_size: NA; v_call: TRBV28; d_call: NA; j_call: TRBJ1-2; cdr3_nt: TGTGCCAGCAGCCCCCCCCCACCGGATGGCTACACCTTC; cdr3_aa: CASSPPPPDGYTF
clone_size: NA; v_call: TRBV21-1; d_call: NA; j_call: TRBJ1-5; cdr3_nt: TGTGCCAGCAGCAAAGATGGAGGACAGGGTCAGCCCCAGCATTTT; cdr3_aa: CASSKDGGQGQPQHF
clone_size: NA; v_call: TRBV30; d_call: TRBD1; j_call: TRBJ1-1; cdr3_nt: TGTGCCTGGGTGGGGGACAGGGGAGAGGGTGAAGCTTTCTTT; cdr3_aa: CAWVGDRGEGEAFF
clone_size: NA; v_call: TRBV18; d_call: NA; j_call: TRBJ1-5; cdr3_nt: TGTGCCAGCTCACCGGCAGCCAGCGATCAGCCCCAGCATTTT; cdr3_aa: CASSPAASDQPQHF
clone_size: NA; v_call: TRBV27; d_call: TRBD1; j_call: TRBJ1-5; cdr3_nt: TGTGCCAGCAGTCCCGACAGGGGGGGATATAGCAATCAGCCCCAGCATTTT; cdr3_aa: CASSPDRGGYSNQPQHF
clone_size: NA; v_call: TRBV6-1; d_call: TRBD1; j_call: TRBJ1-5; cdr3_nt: TGTGCCAGCACCTGGGACAGGGATAGGCAGCCCCAGCATTTT; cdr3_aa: CASTWDRDRQPQHF
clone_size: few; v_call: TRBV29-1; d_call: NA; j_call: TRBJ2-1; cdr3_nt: TGCAGCGTTGGGAGCTACAATGAGCAGTTCTTC; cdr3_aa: CSVGSYNEQFF
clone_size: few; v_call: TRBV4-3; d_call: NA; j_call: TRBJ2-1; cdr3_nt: TGCGCCAGCAGCCAAGACCGGGACTCTGGCTCCTACAATGAGCAGTTCTTC; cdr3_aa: CASSQDRDSGSYNEQFF
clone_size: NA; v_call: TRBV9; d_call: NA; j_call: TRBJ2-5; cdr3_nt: TGTGCCAGCAGCGTCGGAAGGGACATTCAGTACCAAGAGACCCAGTACTTC; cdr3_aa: CASSVGRDIQYQETQYF
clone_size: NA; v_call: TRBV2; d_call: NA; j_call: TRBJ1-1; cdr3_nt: TGTGCCAGCAGTGAAGAGAGATTAGCTTTCTTT; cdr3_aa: CASSEERLAFF
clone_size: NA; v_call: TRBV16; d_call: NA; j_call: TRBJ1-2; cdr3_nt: TGTGCCAGCAGCCAATCCTCCTATGGCTACACCTTC; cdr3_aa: CASSQSSYGYTF
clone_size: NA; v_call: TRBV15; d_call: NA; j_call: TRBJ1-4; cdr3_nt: TGTGCCACCAGCAGAGATCATGTCGGTAATAATGAAAAACTGTTTTTT; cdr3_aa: CATSRDHVGNNEKLFF
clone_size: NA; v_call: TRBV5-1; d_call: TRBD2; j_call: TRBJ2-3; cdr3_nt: TGCGCCAGCAGCCCCGGGACTAGCGTAAACACAGATACGCAGTATTTT; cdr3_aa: CASSPGTSVNTDTQYF
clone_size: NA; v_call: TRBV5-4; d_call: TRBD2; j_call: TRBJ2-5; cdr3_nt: TGTGCCAGCAGCTTACAAGCGGGGGCAGAGACCCAGTACTTC; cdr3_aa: CASSLQAGAETQYF
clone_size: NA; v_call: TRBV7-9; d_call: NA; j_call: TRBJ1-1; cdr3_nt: TGTGCCAGCAGCTCGTATGGAGATACTGAAGCTTTCTTT; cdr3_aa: CASSSYGDTEAFF
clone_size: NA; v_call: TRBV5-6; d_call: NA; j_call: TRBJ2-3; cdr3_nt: TGTGCCAGCAGCTTGGGGCCACACACAGATACGCAGTATTTT; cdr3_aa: CASSLGPHTDTQYF
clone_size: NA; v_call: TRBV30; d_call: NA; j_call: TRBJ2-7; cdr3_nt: TGTGCCTGGAGTGCCCTCTACGAGCAGTACTTC; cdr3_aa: CAWSALYEQYF
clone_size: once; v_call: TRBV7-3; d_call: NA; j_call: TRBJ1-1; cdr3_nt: TGTGCCAGCAGCTTAACGAGAAACACTGAAGCTTTCTTT; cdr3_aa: CASSLTRNTEAFF
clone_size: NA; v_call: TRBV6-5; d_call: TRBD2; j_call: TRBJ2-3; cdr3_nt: TGTGCCAGCAGTGAACTAGCGGGGACAGATACGCAGTATTTT; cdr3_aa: CASSELAGTDTQYF